The clone carrying this T cell receptor (beta chain) rates as medium-sized. What it recognizes is unknown. Regarding treatment: treatment-naive control, cytoreductive nephrectomy. Control tumors came from treatment-naive patients without prior radiation. This renal cell carcinoma was of the clear cell type. These data are taken from a study of radiation and T cells in renal cell carcinoma. CDR1 and CDR2 (germline): SGHKS, YYEKEE (reference sequence). The CDR3 totals 14 residues. V trimming: 4 bases; J trimming: 7 bases; junction bases outside the gene matches: 6. General study points: Irradiated tumors held more dominant CDR3 motifs than control tumors. In nephrectomy-only tumors, top 100 clonotypes averaged approximately 40%, versus 54% irradiated.

Only in-frame clones appear in the TCRdb table, and some are missing; sequencing was by immunoSEQ multiplex PCR. The data show just over 15,000 clones, roughly 56% seen once. The TCR comes from a man aged 45-60 years with renal cell carcinoma. The chain combines TRBV5-5 with TRBJ2-7, with TRBD1 identical over 12 bases. The source material was tumor tissue, sampled from a patient whose treatment was nephrectomy without radiotherapy. For the CDR3, the DNA is TGTGCCAGCAGCCCGGGACAGGGGGCAAGGGAGCAGTACTTC. Translated, it gives CASSPGQGAREQYF.